The present T cell receptor beta chain was sequenced within a study of breast tumors, draining lymph nodes, adjacent tissues. TCRdb reprocessed the multiplex PCR reads via MiXCR and lists one record per CDR3 protein. The sample holds 200,000 or so distinct CDR3 sequences, 31% seen once. This clonotype came up many times. The antigen remains unidentified. Germline V gives CDR1 SNHLY, CDR2 FYNNEI. The germline V and J ends were trimmed by 7 bases and 5 bases, with 17 bases remaining between them. The CDR3 runs 15 residues. The lymph nodes were axillary draining lymph nodes from breast cancer patients. General study findings and limits: Findings are consistent with lymph node origin and intratumoral expansion of most tumor T cells. Tumors had less TCR diversity than lymph nodes, more than nontumor tissue. That most tumor T cells come from lymph nodes remained unproven.

This chain connects TRBV2 to TRBJ2-2; tentatively, D is TRBD2 (6 bases). The clonotype was recovered from a female donor with breast cancer. Some clones in this sample may be carry-over from other donors' samples. The sequenced sample was axillary lymph node tissue. The CDR3 DNA reads TGTGCCAGCATTCCGCGGGACGCGGCGACCGGGGAGCTGTTTTTT. As protein: CASIPRDAATGELFF.